One sample yielded the 12 T cell receptor beta chains listed below, sequenced in a study of OX40 agonist ivuxolimab in advanced cancers. Measured with immunoSEQ multiplex PCR; TCRdb has only the in-frame clones, and not every one. The sample consists of tens of thousands of clones, roughly 80% of them appearing once. The sequencing here drew on CD4+ or CD8+ T cells sorted from blood, taken in a trial of the OX40 agonist ivuxolimab. The origin of the receptors is an adult with an advanced solid tumor such as melanoma, head and neck, liver or kidney cancer.

The genes are TRBV5-1 and TRBJ2-2, with 8 positions matching TRBD2. The CDR3 contains 15 residues. CDR1 is SGHRS, CDR2 YFSETQ, per germline. Germline trimming cut 3 bases from V and 6 bases from J; bases unmatched to any gene: 7. The CDR3 region has the DNA TGCGCCAGCAGCTCCTTAGCGGGAAGGGCCGGGGAGCTGTTTTTT. Translated: CASSSLAGRAGELFF.

The chain carries TRBV6-6 and TRBJ2-5; D is perhaps TRBD2 (6 bases). Per germline, CDR1 MNHNY and CDR2 SVGAGI (reference sequence). The germline V and J ends were trimmed by 5 bases and 3 bases, with 19 bases remaining between them. The CDR3 sequence is 16 residues long. The CDR3 sequence is CASSVIGAGTEETQYF. In nucleotides, the CDR3 is TGTGCCAGCAGTGTTATAGGAGCGGGTACGGAAGAGACCCAGTACTTC.

The V call is TRBV5-1, the J call TRBJ2-5, with D unclear. V lost 4 bases and J 5 bases, leaving 9 bases between the germline ends. The length of the CDR3 is 12 residues. Germline-derived CDR1 and CDR2 are SGHRS and YFSETQ. CDR3 bases: TGCGCCAGCAGCACGCCGACGGAGACCCAGTACTTC. Translating gives CASSTPTETQYF.

This clone has a single count. DNA for the CDR3: TGTGCCAGCAGCTTAGGGACTAGCGGGAGTTACGAGCAGTACTTC. Its protein product is CASSLGTSGSYEQYF. The rearrangement uses TRBV7-9 and TRBJ2-7; 13 positions match TRBD2. V dropped 1 base and J dropped 4; count of bases not matched to a gene: 1. CDR1 is SEHNR and CDR2 is FQNEAQ in the germline V gene (reference sequence). The CDR3 consists of 15 residues.

The J gene is TRBJ2-3, the V gene TRBV30; D is unclear. Trimming took 4 bases from V and 4 from J, leaving 18 bases between them. Germline CDR1 reads GTSNPN; CDR2 reads SVGIG (reference sequence). There are 15 residues in the CDR3. This chain's CDR3 is CAWTLTHGRPDTQYF. As DNA, the CDR3 is TGTGCCTGGACCCTAACCCACGGTCGCCCAGATACGCAGTATTTT.

This clone was recorded a few times. This chain joins TRBV6-5 and TRBJ2-1, with 12 bases fitting TRBD2. The V gene end was trimmed by 5 bases and the J gene end by 2 bases; junction bases not matched to a gene: 1. CDR1 is MNHEY and CDR2 is SVGAGI in the germline V gene. The CDR3 extends over 15 amino acids. CDR3 sequence reads: CASSPSGRAYNEQFF. The CDR3 DNA follows: TGTGCCAGCAGTCCTAGCGGGAGGGCCTACAATGAGCAGTTCTTC.

The gene calls are TRBV9 and TRBJ1-2; D gene ambiguous. The V gene's germline CDR1 is SGDLS and CDR2 YYNGEE. V dropped 7 bases and J dropped 0 bases, with 4 bases sitting between them. The CDR3 totals 11 residues. The CDR3, as DNA: TGTGCCAGCTCAACTAACTATGGCTACACCTTC. Translating gives CASSTNYGYTF.

V gene TRBV10-1 combines with J gene TRBJ1-2, with D uncertain. The CDR3 is made up of 13 amino acids. The germline V gene has CDR1 WNHNN and CDR2 SYGVQD (reference sequence). V lost 0 bases and J 2 bases, leaving 4 bases between the germline ends. CDR3 bases: TGCGCCAGCAGTGAGTCGCCAAACTATGGCTACACCTTC. Encoded protein: CASSESPNYGYTF.

This clone was recorded once. The chain couples TRBV10-2 to TRBJ2-7; TRBD1 matches at 9 bases. Germline CDR1 and CDR2: WSHSY and SAAADI. The CDR3 covers 12 residues. The V gene end was trimmed by 6 bases and the J gene end by 7 bases; junction bases not matched to a gene: 4. In DNA, the CDR3 is TGCGCCAGCAGACAGGGGGCAAGTGAGCAGTACTTC. Protein: CASRQGASEQYF.

This clone has just one count. The rearrangement links TRBV27 to TRBJ1-5, with TRBD1 matching 9 bases. Looked up from germline, CDR1 is MNHEY and CDR2 is SMNVEV (reference sequence). V shed 2 bases, J shed 3 bases, and the junction held 11 bases outside the gene matches. The CDR3 runs to 18 residues. CDR3 nucleotide sequence: TGTGCCAGCAGTTTAGCAGGGGACAGGGCATACAACAATCAGCCCCAGCATTTT. It is translated as CASSLAGDRAYNNQPQHF.

CDR3 loop: CASSRDRGGEKLFF. Here the CDR3 DNA reads TGTGCCAGCAGCAGGGACAGGGGCGGGGAAAAACTGTTTTTT. V gene TRBV11-2 combines with J gene TRBJ1-4, with 10 bases that match TRBD1. This CDR3 has 14 amino acids. Germline V gene data show CDR1 as SGHAT and CDR2 as FQNNGV. The V and J ends lost 5 bases and 8 bases, in that order; junction bases with no gene match: 5.

This clone was seen a few times. The chain links TRBV7-9 to TRBJ1-4, with a possible D match to TRBD1 (5 bases). CDR1 and CDR2 (germline): SEHNR, FQNEAQ (reference sequence). Trimming pared 3 bases from V and 8 bases from J, leaving 25 bases between. CDR3 length: 18 residues. CDR3 region: CASSFAPWGRRGEEKLFF. In DNA, the CDR3 is TGTGCCAGCAGCTTTGCACCGTGGGGACGGCGCGGGGAGGAAAAACTGTTTTTT.